This is a list of T cell receptor beta chains from one sample in a study of early stage breast cancer tumors. Libraries were prepared by immunoSEQ multiplex PCR; TCRdb keeps only in-frame clonotypes and omits some of them. The data hold about 31,000 clones, with around 67% observed a single time. Sequences were obtained from breast tumor tissue. The receptor set was obtained from a person aged 30-39 years with breast cancer. Each CDR3 is given with its conserved first and last residue. Each record gives: CDR3 length, D gene, clone size, V gene, J gene, CDR3 protein, CDR3 DNA. A D gene is named only where the DNA matches it firmly. Expanded clones are given a class, and other clones once, few, many or no size at all.

cdr3_length: 12; d_call: NA; clone_size: NA; v_call: TRBV14; j_call: TRBJ2-7; cdr3_aa: CASSRVQYEQYF; cdr3_nt: TGTGCCAGCAGCCGGGTACAGTACGAGCAGTACTTC
cdr3_length: 16; d_call: TRBD2; clone_size: once; v_call: TRBV6-4; j_call: TRBJ2-1; cdr3_aa: CASSDRGGSGRAEQFF; cdr3_nt: TGTGCCAGCAGTGACCGAGGGGGTAGCGGGAGGGCTGAGCAGTTCTTC
cdr3_length: 16; d_call: NA; clone_size: NA; v_call: TRBV7-8; j_call: TRBJ2-7; cdr3_aa: CASSRRSTESSYEQYF; cdr3_nt: TGTGCCAGCAGCCGGCGGAGTACCGAAAGCTCCTACGAGCAGTACTTC
cdr3_length: 15; d_call: NA; clone_size: NA; v_call: TRBV7-9; j_call: TRBJ2-2; cdr3_aa: CASSLGQANTGELFF; cdr3_nt: TGTGCCAGCAGCTTAGGACAGGCGAACACCGGGGAGCTGTTTTTT
cdr3_length: 13; d_call: NA; clone_size: NA; v_call: TRBV9; j_call: TRBJ1-1; cdr3_aa: CASSARFNTEAFF; cdr3_nt: TGTGCCAGCAGCGCCCGTTTTAACACTGAAGCTTTCTTT
cdr3_length: 13; d_call: NA; clone_size: NA; v_call: TRBV23-1; j_call: TRBJ2-3; cdr3_aa: CASSPPRTDTQYF; cdr3_nt: TGCGCCAGCAGTCCCCCGAGAACAGATACGCAGTATTTT
cdr3_length: 16; d_call: NA; clone_size: NA; v_call: TRBV11-1; j_call: TRBJ2-3; cdr3_aa: CASSSGLGSSTDTQYF; cdr3_nt: TGTGCCAGCAGCTCAGGTCTGGGGTCGAGCACAGATACGCAGTATTTT
cdr3_length: 16; d_call: NA; clone_size: NA; v_call: TRBV30; j_call: TRBJ2-5; cdr3_aa: CAWSFSGTAYQETQYF; cdr3_nt: TGTGCCTGGAGTTTCAGCGGGACAGCTTACCAAGAGACCCAGTACTTC
cdr3_length: 17; d_call: TRBD1; clone_size: once; v_call: TRBV4-1; j_call: TRBJ1-2; cdr3_aa: CASSQDWDRGRRHGYTF; cdr3_nt: TGCGCCAGCAGCCAAGATTGGGACAGGGGCCGGAGGCATGGCTACACCTTC
cdr3_length: 13; d_call: NA; clone_size: NA; v_call: TRBV5-8; j_call: TRBJ1-1; cdr3_aa: CASSFNRDTEAFF; cdr3_nt: TGTGCCAGCAGCTTCAACAGGGACACTGAAGCTTTCTTT
cdr3_length: 11; d_call: NA; clone_size: NA; v_call: TRBV6-5; j_call: TRBJ1-1; cdr3_aa: CASSTGFEAFF; cdr3_nt: TGTGCCAGCAGTACAGGTTTTGAAGCTTTCTTT
cdr3_length: 14; d_call: NA; clone_size: NA; v_call: TRBV10-3; j_call: TRBJ2-5; cdr3_aa: CAISPTGFQETQYF; cdr3_nt: TGTGCCATCAGTCCTACAGGGTTTCAAGAGACCCAGTACTTC
cdr3_length: 15; d_call: TRBD1; clone_size: NA; v_call: TRBV28; j_call: TRBJ1-5; cdr3_aa: CASRKDRGGNQPQHF; cdr3_nt: TGTGCCAGCAGGAAAGACAGGGGGGGCAATCAGCCCCAGCATTTT
cdr3_length: 15; d_call: NA; clone_size: few; v_call: TRBV6-1; j_call: TRBJ1-5; cdr3_aa: CASQDTGYSNQPQHF; cdr3_nt: TGTGCCAGCCAAGATACAGGGTATAGCAATCAGCCCCAGCATTTT
cdr3_length: 9; d_call: NA; clone_size: few; v_call: TRBV5-3; j_call: TRBJ1-2; cdr3_aa: CARLYGYTF; cdr3_nt: TGTGCCAGACTCTATGGCTACACCTTC
cdr3_length: 16; d_call: NA; clone_size: NA; v_call: TRBV18; j_call: TRBJ2-5; cdr3_aa: CASSPRQGPNEETQYF; cdr3_nt: TGTGCCAGCTCACCCAGGCAGGGTCCCAATGAAGAGACCCAGTACTTC
cdr3_length: 15; d_call: TRBD2; clone_size: NA; v_call: TRBV25-1; j_call: TRBJ2-1; cdr3_aa: CASTPRTSANNEQFF; cdr3_nt: TGTGCCAGCACTCCGCGGACTAGCGCGAACAATGAGCAGTTCTTC
cdr3_length: 15; d_call: NA; clone_size: few; v_call: TRBV29-1; j_call: TRBJ2-1; cdr3_aa: CSAVPPFTFANEQFF; cdr3_nt: TGCAGCGCTGTCCCCCCCTTCACGTTTGCCAATGAGCAGTTCTTC
cdr3_length: 15; d_call: TRBD2; clone_size: NA; v_call: TRBV9; j_call: TRBJ2-1; cdr3_aa: CASSPRTSARNEQFF; cdr3_nt: TGTGCCAGCAGCCCCCGGACTAGCGCCCGCAATGAGCAGTTCTTC
cdr3_length: 14; d_call: NA; clone_size: once; v_call: TRBV29-1; j_call: TRBJ1-4; cdr3_aa: CSVGDGATNEKLFF; cdr3_nt: TGCAGCGTTGGGGACGGTGCAACTAATGAAAAACTGTTTTTT
cdr3_length: 15; d_call: TRBD1; clone_size: NA; v_call: TRBV5-1; j_call: TRBJ1-3; cdr3_aa: CASSLSGQGGVTIYF; cdr3_nt: TGCGCCAGCAGCTTGAGCGGACAGGGTGGAGTCACCATATATTTT
cdr3_length: 13; d_call: NA; clone_size: once; v_call: TRBV7-2; j_call: TRBJ1-1; cdr3_aa: CASSFGGGPEAFF; cdr3_nt: TGTGCCAGCAGCTTCGGGGGGGGGCCTGAAGCTTTCTTT
cdr3_length: 15; d_call: TRBD1; clone_size: NA; v_call: TRBV5-6; j_call: TRBJ2-2; cdr3_aa: CASSSGTGLPGELFF; cdr3_nt: TGTGCCAGCAGCTCCGGGACAGGGTTGCCCGGGGAGCTGTTTTTT
cdr3_length: 14; d_call: NA; clone_size: NA; v_call: TRBV7-9; j_call: TRBJ2-7; cdr3_aa: CASSSRQDPYEQYF; cdr3_nt: TGTGCCAGCAGCTCCCGACAGGATCCCTACGAGCAGTACTTC
cdr3_length: 12; d_call: TRBD1; clone_size: NA; v_call: TRBV30; j_call: TRBJ1-5; cdr3_aa: CAWSVGDRVEHF; cdr3_nt: TGTGCCTGGAGTGTGGGGGACAGGGTGGAGCATTTT
cdr3_length: 14; d_call: NA; clone_size: NA; v_call: TRBV5-5; j_call: TRBJ1-2; cdr3_aa: CASSFRLLSYGYTF; cdr3_nt: TGTGCCAGCAGCTTCAGGCTTTTATCTTATGGCTACACCTTC
cdr3_length: 12; d_call: NA; clone_size: NA; v_call: TRBV6-5; j_call: TRBJ1-6; cdr3_aa: CASTGSGSPLHF; cdr3_nt: TGTGCCAGCACCGGGTCGGGTTCACCCCTCCACTTT
cdr3_length: 15; d_call: NA; clone_size: NA; v_call: TRBV9; j_call: TRBJ1-3; cdr3_aa: CASSVDQNSGNTIYF; cdr3_nt: TGTGCCAGCAGCGTAGATCAAAACTCTGGAAACACCATATATTTT
cdr3_length: 15; d_call: NA; clone_size: few; v_call: TRBV27; j_call: TRBJ2-1; cdr3_aa: CASSPLGDGYNEQFF; cdr3_nt: TGTGCCAGCAGCCCCCTAGGGGACGGATACAATGAGCAGTTCTTC
cdr3_length: 13; d_call: NA; clone_size: NA; v_call: TRBV7-2; j_call: TRBJ2-5; cdr3_aa: CASSFQGEETQYF; cdr3_nt: TGTGCCAGCAGCTTCCAGGGAGAAGAGACCCAGTACTTC
cdr3_length: 16; d_call: TRBD2; clone_size: NA; v_call: TRBV4-3; j_call: TRBJ2-1; cdr3_aa: CASSQVTSGRSNEQFF; cdr3_nt: TGCGCCAGCAGCCAAGTAACTAGCGGGAGGTCCAATGAGCAGTTCTTC